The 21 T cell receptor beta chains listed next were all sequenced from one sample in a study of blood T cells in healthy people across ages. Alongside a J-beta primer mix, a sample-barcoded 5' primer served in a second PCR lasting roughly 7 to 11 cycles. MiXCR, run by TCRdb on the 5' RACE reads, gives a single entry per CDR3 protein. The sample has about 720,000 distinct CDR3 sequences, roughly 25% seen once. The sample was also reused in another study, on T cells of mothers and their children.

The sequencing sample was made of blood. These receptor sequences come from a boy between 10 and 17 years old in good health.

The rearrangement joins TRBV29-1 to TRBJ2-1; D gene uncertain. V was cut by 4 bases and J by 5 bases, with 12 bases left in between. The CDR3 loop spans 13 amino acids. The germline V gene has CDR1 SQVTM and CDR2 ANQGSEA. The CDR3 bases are TGCAGCGTTGTGGCGCCAAACGACAATGAGCAGTTCTTC. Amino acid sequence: CSVVAPNDNEQFF.

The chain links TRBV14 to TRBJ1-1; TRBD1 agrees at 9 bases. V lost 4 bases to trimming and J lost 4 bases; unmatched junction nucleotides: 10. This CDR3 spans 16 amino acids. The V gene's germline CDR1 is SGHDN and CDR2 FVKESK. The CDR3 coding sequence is TGTGCCAGCAGCCCGGGACAGGGCTATTCGGGCACTGAAGCTTTCTTT. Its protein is CASSPGQGYSGTEAFF.

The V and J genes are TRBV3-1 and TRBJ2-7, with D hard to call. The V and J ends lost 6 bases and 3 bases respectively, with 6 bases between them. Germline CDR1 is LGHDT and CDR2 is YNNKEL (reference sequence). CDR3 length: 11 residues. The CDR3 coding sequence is TGTGCCAGCAGTAACGACTACGAGCAGTACTTC. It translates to CASSNDYEQYF.

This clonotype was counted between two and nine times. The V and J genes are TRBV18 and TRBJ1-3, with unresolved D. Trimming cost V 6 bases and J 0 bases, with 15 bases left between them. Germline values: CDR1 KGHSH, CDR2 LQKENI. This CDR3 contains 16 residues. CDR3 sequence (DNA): TGTGCCAGCTCCCGCCTGGCACGGGACTCTGGAAACACCATATATTTT. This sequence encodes CASSRLARDSGNTIYF.

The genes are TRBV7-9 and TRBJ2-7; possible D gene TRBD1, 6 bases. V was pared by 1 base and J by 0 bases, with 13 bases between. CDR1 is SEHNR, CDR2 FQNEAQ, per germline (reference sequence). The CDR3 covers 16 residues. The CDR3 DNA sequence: TGTGCCAGCAGCTTAGGGGGGCCGACAGGCTCCTACGAGCAGTACTTC. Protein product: CASSLGGPTGSYEQYF.

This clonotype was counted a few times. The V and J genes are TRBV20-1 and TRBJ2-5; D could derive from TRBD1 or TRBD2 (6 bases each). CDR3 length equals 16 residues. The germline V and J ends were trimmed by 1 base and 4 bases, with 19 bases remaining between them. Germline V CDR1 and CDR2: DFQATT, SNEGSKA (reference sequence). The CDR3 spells CSARVRGGLDIETQYF. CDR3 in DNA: TGCAGTGCTAGAGTTAGAGGGGGACTGGATATAGAGACCCAGTACTTC.

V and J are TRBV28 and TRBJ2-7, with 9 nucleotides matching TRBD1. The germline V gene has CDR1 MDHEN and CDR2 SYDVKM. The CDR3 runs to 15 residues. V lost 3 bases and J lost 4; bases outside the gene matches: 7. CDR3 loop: CASSFMTGGSYEQYF. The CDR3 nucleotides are TGTGCCAGCAGTTTTATGACAGGGGGGTCTTACGAGCAGTACTTC.

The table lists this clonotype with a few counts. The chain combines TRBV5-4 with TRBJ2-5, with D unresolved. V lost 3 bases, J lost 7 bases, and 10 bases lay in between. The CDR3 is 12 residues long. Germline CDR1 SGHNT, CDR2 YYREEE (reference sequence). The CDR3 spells CASSSLEGTQYF. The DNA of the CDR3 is TGTGCCAGCAGCTCCCTTGAAGGGACCCAGTACTTC.

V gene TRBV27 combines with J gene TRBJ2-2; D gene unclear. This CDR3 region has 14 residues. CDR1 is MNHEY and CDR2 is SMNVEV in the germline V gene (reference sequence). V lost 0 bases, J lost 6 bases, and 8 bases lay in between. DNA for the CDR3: TGTGCCAGCAGTTTATCCACAACGCCCGGGGAGCTGTTTTTT. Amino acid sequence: CASSLSTTPGELFF.

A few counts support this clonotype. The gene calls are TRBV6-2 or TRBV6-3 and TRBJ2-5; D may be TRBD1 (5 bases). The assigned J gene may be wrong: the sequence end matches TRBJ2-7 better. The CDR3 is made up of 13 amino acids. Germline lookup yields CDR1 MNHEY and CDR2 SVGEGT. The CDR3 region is CASSDGRAYEQYF. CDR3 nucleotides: TGTGCCAGCAGTGACGGCAGGGCCTACGAGCAGTACTTC.

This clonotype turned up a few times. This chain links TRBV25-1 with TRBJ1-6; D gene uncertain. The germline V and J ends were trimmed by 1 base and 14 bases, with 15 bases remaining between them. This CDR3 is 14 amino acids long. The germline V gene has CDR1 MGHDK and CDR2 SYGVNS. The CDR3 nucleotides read TGTGCCAGCAGTGAATCCCCAGTCTCTGGGGCCCTCCACTTT. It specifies CASSESPVSGALHF.

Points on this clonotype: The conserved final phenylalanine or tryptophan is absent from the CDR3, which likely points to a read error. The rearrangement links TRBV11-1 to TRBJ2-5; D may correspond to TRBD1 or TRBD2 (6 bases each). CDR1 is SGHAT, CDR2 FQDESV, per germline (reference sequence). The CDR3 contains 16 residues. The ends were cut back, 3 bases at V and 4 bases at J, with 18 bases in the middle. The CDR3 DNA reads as TGTGCCAGCAGCTTGGACTACTTCCTAGGGGGAGAGACCCAGTACCTC. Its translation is CASSLDYFLGGETQYL.

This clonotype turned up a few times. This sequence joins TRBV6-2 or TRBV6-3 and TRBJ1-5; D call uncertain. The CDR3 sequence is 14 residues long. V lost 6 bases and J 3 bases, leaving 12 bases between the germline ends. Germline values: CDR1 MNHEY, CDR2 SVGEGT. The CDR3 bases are TGTGCCAGCAGACCTCAAGGAACCAATCAGCCCCAGCATTTT. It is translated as CASRPQGTNQPQHF.

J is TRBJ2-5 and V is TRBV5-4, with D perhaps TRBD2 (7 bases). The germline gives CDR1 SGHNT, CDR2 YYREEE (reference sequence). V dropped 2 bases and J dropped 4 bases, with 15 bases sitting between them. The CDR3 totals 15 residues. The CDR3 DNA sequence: TGTGCCAGCAGCTTAGTACAGGGAGGGGGAGAGACCCAGTACTTC. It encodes CASSLVQGGGETQYF.

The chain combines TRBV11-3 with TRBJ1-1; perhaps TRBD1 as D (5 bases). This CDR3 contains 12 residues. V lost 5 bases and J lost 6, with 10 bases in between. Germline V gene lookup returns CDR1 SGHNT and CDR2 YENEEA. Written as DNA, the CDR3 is TGTGCCAGCAGCGCCGGGACGGCTGAAGCTTTCTTT. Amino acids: CASSAGTAEAFF.

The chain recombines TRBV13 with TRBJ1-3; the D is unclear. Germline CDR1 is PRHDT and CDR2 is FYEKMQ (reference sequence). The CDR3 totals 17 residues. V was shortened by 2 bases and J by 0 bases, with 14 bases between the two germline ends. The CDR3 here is CASSLPRRGLSGNTIYF. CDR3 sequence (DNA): TGTGCCAGCAGCTTACCCAGGCGAGGGCTCTCTGGAAACACCATATATTTT.

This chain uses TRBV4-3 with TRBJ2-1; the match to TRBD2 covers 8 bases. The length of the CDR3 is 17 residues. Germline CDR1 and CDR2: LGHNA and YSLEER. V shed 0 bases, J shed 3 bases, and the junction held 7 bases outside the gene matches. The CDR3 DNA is TGCGCCAGCAGCCAAGATAGCCCGGGGGGGATCTACAATGAGCAGTTCTTC. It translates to CASSQDSPGGIYNEQFF.

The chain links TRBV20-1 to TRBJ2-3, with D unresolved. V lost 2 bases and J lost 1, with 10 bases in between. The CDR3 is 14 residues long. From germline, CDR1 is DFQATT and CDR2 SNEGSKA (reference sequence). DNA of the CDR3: TGCAGTGCTAGATCGAAGACTCGCACAGATACGCAGTATTTT. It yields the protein CSARSKTRTDTQYF.

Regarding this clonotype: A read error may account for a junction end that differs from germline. CDR3 sequence: CSARDFKETQYF. The CDR3 DNA is TGCAGCGCTAGAGATTTTAAAGAGACCCAGTACTTC. V and J are TRBV20-1 and TRBJ2-5; D is ambiguous. CDR1 is DFQATT, CDR2 SNEGSKA, per germline (reference sequence). The CDR3 consists of 12 residues.

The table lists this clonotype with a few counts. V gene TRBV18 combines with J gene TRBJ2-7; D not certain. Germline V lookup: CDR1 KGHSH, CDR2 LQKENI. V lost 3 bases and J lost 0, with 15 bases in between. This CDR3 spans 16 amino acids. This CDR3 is CASSPSAAYSSYEQYF. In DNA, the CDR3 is TGTGCCAGCTCACCGAGCGCGGCCTATAGCTCCTACGAGCAGTACTTC.

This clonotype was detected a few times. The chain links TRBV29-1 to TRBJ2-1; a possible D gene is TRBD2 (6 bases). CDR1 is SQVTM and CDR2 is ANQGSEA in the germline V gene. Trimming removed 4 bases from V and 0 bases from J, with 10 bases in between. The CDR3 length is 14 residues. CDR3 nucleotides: TGCAGCGTTGCCACCGGGAGCTCCTACAATGAGCAGTTCTTC. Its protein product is CSVATGSSYNEQFF.